This is a list of T cell receptor beta chains from one sample in a study of blood T cells in healthy people across ages. TCRdb called the 5' RACE reads again in MiXCR, with one record for every CDR3 protein. The sample includes around 1.7 million distinct CDR3 sequences, about 28% seen only once; the top ten take 7.7%. Sequencing input: blood. All receptors derive from a woman aged 30 to 39 in good health. Each CDR3 is given with its conserved first and last residue. Each record gives: J gene, CDR3 length, D gene, clone size, V gene, CDR3 protein, CDR3 DNA. The D gene is left open where the match is weak. Expanded clones are given a class, and other clones once, few, many or no size at all.

j_gene: TRBJ2-5
len: 15
d_gene: .
abundance: many
v_gene: TRBV7-2
CDR3aa: CASSFGQGYQETQYF
CDR3nt: .

j_gene: TRBJ2-1
len: 14
d_gene: .
abundance: many
v_gene: TRBV12-3/TRBV12-4
CDR3aa: CASSLRTTILEQFF
CDR3nt: TGTGCCAGCAGTTTAAGGACCACCATCTTGGAGCAGTTCTTC

j_gene: TRBJ1-1
len: 15
d_gene: .
abundance: .
v_gene: TRBV7-2
CDR3aa: CASSLGWRGAPEAFF
CDR3nt: TGTGCCAGCAGCTTAGGTTGGAGGGGCGCCCCTGAAGCTTTCTTT

j_gene: TRBJ2-7
len: 16
d_gene: TRBD1
abundance: .
v_gene: TRBV7-9
CDR3aa: CASSLAGTGYYDEQYF
CDR3nt: TGTGCCAGCAGCTTAGCGGGGACAGGGTATTACGACGAGCAGTACTTC

j_gene: TRBJ2-1
len: 15
d_gene: TRBD1
abundance: few
v_gene: TRBV5-1
CDR3aa: CASSPGTGGGDEQFF
CDR3nt: TGCGCCAGCAGCCCCGGGACAGGGGGCGGCGATGAGCAGTTCTTC

j_gene: TRBJ2-1
len: 16
d_gene: TRBD2
abundance: .
v_gene: TRBV3-1
CDR3aa: CASSQGGGSAGGPRFF
CDR3nt: TGTGCCAGCAGCCAAGGGGGCGGATCGGCGGGAGGGCCGAGGTTCTTC

j_gene: TRBJ2-6
len: 17
d_gene: TRBD1
abundance: .
v_gene: TRBV29-1
CDR3aa: CSVWDRGGVSGANVLTF
CDR3nt: TGCAGCGTTTGGGACAGGGGGGGGGTTTCTGGGGCCAACGTCCTGACTTTC

j_gene: TRBJ2-7
len: 17
d_gene: .
abundance: few
v_gene: TRBV11-2
CDR3aa: CASSLDGLAASSYEQYF
CDR3nt: TGTGCCAGCAGCTTAGATGGCTTAGCGGCAAGCTCCTACGAGCAGTACTTC

j_gene: TRBJ2-5
len: 15
d_gene: .
abundance: .
v_gene: TRBV12-5
CDR3aa: CASGRTDRLQETQYF
CDR3nt: TGTGCTAGTGGTAGGACGGACAGACTACAAGAGACCCAGTACTTC

j_gene: TRBJ2-1
len: 13
d_gene: .
abundance: many
v_gene: TRBV12-3/TRBV12-4
CDR3aa: CASSLGPRVGQFF
CDR3nt: TGTGCCAGCAGTTTGGGACCGAGAGTCGGACAGTTCTTC